This T cell receptor beta chain derives from a study of blood T cell repertoires in COVID-19. Whole-study context: There were acute and convalescent COVID-19 samples, and they came from the United States, Italy and Spain. Sources were T cells, B-cell-depleted T cells, or PBMCs; the material itself was cDNA or gDNA.

This clone appeared a few times. The germline gene is not matched at one end of the junction; a read error may be the cause. Germline V lookup: CDR1 LNHDA, CDR2 SQIVND (reference sequence). The CDR3 is 16 amino acids. Sequencing was performed with immunoSEQ multiplex PCR; in TCRdb, only in-frame clones are kept and a portion is missing. The data contain roughly 260,000 clones, roughly 82% of them seen just once; the ten biggest clones take up 4.7%. The receptor's source is a woman aged 70-85 years with acute or convalescent COVID-19. V is TRBV19 and J is TRBJ1-6; D is uncertain. The sequencing sample was made of peripheral blood. The CDR3 DNA follows: TGTGCCAGTAGTGTAGAGCGGTCCTCCTATAATTCACCCCTCCACTTT. Protein product: CASSVERSSYNSPLHF.